The rows below give T cell receptor beta chains drawn from one sample of a study of lymphopenia after photon versus proton radiotherapy. The method was immunoSEQ multiplex PCR; TCRdb's version includes in-frame clones alone and lacks a portion of them. This table has about 3,800 clones, about two thirds appearing once. Material: peripheral blood, obtained from a patient treated with proton-based radiotherapy. The receptors originated from a man of 80 years or more with esophageal cancer. Each CDR3 is given with its conserved first and last residue. A D gene is named only where the DNA matches it firmly. Where a row states a size, it is once, few, many or the class of an expanded clone; other rows omit it.

v_gene: TRBV27; j_gene: TRBJ1-5; len: 15; abundance: .; d_gene: .; CDR3nt: TGTGCCAGCAGTTTCGGTTTGCCCTTCAATCAGCCCCAGCATTTT; CDR3aa: CASSFGLPFNQPQHF
v_gene: TRBV20-1; j_gene: TRBJ1-2; len: 11; abundance: .; d_gene: .; CDR3nt: TGCAGTGCTAGAGACTTGTATGGCTACACCTTC; CDR3aa: CSARDLYGYTF
v_gene: TRBV7-2; j_gene: TRBJ2-1; len: 14; abundance: .; d_gene: TRBD2; CDR3nt: TGTGCCAGCAGGGGCCCGGGAGGCTACAATGAGCAGTTCTTC; CDR3aa: CASRGPGGYNEQFF
v_gene: TRBV5-1; j_gene: TRBJ1-4; len: 15; abundance: .; d_gene: .; CDR3nt: TGCGCCAGCAGCAGGGGTCGCTACGGTAATGAAAAACTGTTTTTT; CDR3aa: CASSRGRYGNEKLFF
v_gene: TRBV7-3; j_gene: TRBJ2-6; len: 18; abundance: .; d_gene: TRBD1; CDR3nt: TGTGCCAGCAGTAACACTGGACAGGCGCCCTCTGGGGCCAACGTCCTGACTTTC; CDR3aa: CASSNTGQAPSGANVLTF
v_gene: TRBV15; j_gene: TRBJ1-1; len: 15; abundance: .; d_gene: .; CDR3nt: TGTGCCACCAGCAGAGATTTGGCGGGAGGAACTGAAGCTTTCTTT; CDR3aa: CATSRDLAGGTEAFF
v_gene: TRBV10-1; j_gene: TRBJ2-6; len: 17; abundance: .; d_gene: .; CDR3nt: TGCGCCAGCAGTGAGTTCCCACTAGGCTCTGGGGCCAACGTCCTGACTTTC; CDR3aa: CASSEFPLGSGANVLTF
v_gene: TRBV21-1; j_gene: TRBJ1-1; len: 16; abundance: .; d_gene: .; CDR3nt: TGTGCCAGCAGCAAAGAGAGGGGGGGGCCAGGCACTGAAGCTTTCTTT; CDR3aa: CASSKERGGPGTEAFF
v_gene: TRBV27; j_gene: TRBJ2-1; len: 18; abundance: once; d_gene: TRBD1; CDR3nt: TGTGCCAGCAGTTTACCCAGCGACAGGGTGAGGCCGTACAATGAGCAGTTCTTC; CDR3aa: CASSLPSDRVRPYNEQFF
v_gene: TRBV6-5; j_gene: TRBJ1-2; len: 14; abundance: .; d_gene: .; CDR3nt: TGTGCCAGCAGTTACTCGAGGGTGCCGGGGGGCTACACCTTC; CDR3aa: CASSYSRVPGGYTF
v_gene: TRBV10-2; j_gene: TRBJ1-1; len: 14; abundance: .; d_gene: .; CDR3nt: TGCGCCAGCAGAGAGACACGACGGGATGCTGAAGCTTTCTTT; CDR3aa: CASRETRRDAEAFF
v_gene: TRBV10-1; j_gene: TRBJ2-2; len: 15; abundance: few; d_gene: .; CDR3nt: TGCGCCAGCAGTGAGGGCGGGTCGAACACCGGGGAGCTGTTTTTT; CDR3aa: CASSEGGSNTGELFF
v_gene: TRBV4-1; j_gene: TRBJ1-5; len: 15; abundance: .; d_gene: .; CDR3nt: TGCGCCAGCAGCCAAGTTGGGCGGCCTAATCAGCCCCAGCATTTT; CDR3aa: CASSQVGRPNQPQHF
v_gene: TRBV4-2; j_gene: TRBJ2-3; len: 16; abundance: .; d_gene: TRBD2; CDR3nt: TGTGCCAGCAGCTTACGGCCAGCGGGGTCCACAGATACGCAGTATTTT; CDR3aa: CASSLRPAGSTDTQYF
v_gene: TRBV5-3; j_gene: TRBJ1-5; len: 15; abundance: .; d_gene: .; CDR3nt: TGTGCCAGCAGCTTGCAGACATATAGCAATCAGCCCCAGCATTTT; CDR3aa: CASSLQTYSNQPQHF
v_gene: TRBV9; j_gene: TRBJ2-1; len: 16; abundance: .; d_gene: TRBD2; CDR3nt: TGTGCCAGCAGCGTAGTCACGGGAGGGGTCCTCAATGAGCAGTTCTTC; CDR3aa: CASSVVTGGVLNEQFF
v_gene: TRBV7-2; j_gene: TRBJ2-7; len: 13; abundance: .; d_gene: TRBD1; CDR3nt: TGTGCCAGCAGCAAAGGACAGGCCTACGAGCAGTACTTC; CDR3aa: CASSKGQAYEQYF
v_gene: TRBV14; j_gene: TRBJ2-7; len: 15; abundance: .; d_gene: TRBD1; CDR3nt: TGTGCCAGCAGCCAAGAGCAGGGGGCTGCCTACGAGCAGTACTTC; CDR3aa: CASSQEQGAAYEQYF
v_gene: TRBV6-9; j_gene: TRBJ1-2; len: 14; abundance: .; d_gene: .; CDR3nt: TGTGCCAGCAGGACCGCGGGGGGGAACTATGGCTACACCTTC; CDR3aa: CASRTAGGNYGYTF
v_gene: TRBV6-1; j_gene: TRBJ2-7; len: 15; abundance: .; d_gene: .; CDR3nt: TGTGCCAGCAGTGAAGCATATGAGACTTACTACGAGCAGTACTTC; CDR3aa: CASSEAYETYYEQYF
v_gene: TRBV4-3; j_gene: TRBJ2-3; len: 14; abundance: few; d_gene: .; CDR3nt: TGCGCCAGCAGCCAAACCGCTAGCACAGATACGCAGTATTTT; CDR3aa: CASSQTASTDTQYF
v_gene: TRBV5-4; j_gene: TRBJ2-7; len: 15; abundance: .; d_gene: TRBD2; CDR3nt: TGTGCCAGCAGCTTGGAACTAGCGGGAGGCCACGAGCAGTACTTC; CDR3aa: CASSLELAGGHEQYF
v_gene: TRBV19; j_gene: TRBJ1-5; len: 12; abundance: .; d_gene: .; CDR3nt: TGTGCCAGTAGTAGAGACGTTTCGTCCCAGCATTTT; CDR3aa: CASSRDVSSQHF
v_gene: TRBV10-3; j_gene: TRBJ2-3; len: 16; abundance: .; d_gene: TRBD2; CDR3nt: TGTGCCATCAGTGCGGGGACTAGCGGGGCGAGAGATACGCAGTATTTT; CDR3aa: CAISAGTSGARDTQYF
v_gene: TRBV7-8; j_gene: TRBJ2-3; len: 17; abundance: few; d_gene: .; CDR3nt: TGTGCCAGCAGCTTAGCGATGACGGGTAGTGGCACAGATACGCAGTATTTT; CDR3aa: CASSLAMTGSGTDTQYF
v_gene: TRBV27; j_gene: TRBJ1-2; len: 22; abundance: .; d_gene: .; CDR3nt: TGTGCCAGCAGTTTTGGTCGAAGGTGGGGGCAGGGCGTTTTGAGACGAAACTATGGCTACACCTTC; CDR3aa: CASSFGRRWGQGVLRRNYGYTF
v_gene: TRBV4-3; j_gene: TRBJ2-2; len: 14; abundance: .; d_gene: .; CDR3nt: TGCGCCAGCAGCCAAGAAAGGGGGACCGGGGAGCTGTTTTTT; CDR3aa: CASSQERGTGELFF
v_gene: TRBV28; j_gene: TRBJ2-7; len: 15; abundance: .; d_gene: .; CDR3nt: TGTGCCAGCAGTTTCCGGGGCGGCAGCTCCTACGAGCAGTACTTC; CDR3aa: CASSFRGGSSYEQYF
v_gene: TRBV10-3; j_gene: TRBJ2-3; len: 17; abundance: .; d_gene: .; CDR3nt: TGTGCCATCAGTGATCGTAGCGGCGAATCTAGCACAGATACGCAGTATTTT; CDR3aa: CAISDRSGESSTDTQYF
v_gene: TRBV7-3; j_gene: TRBJ2-1; len: 14; abundance: .; d_gene: TRBD1; CDR3nt: TGTGCCAGCAGCCTGGGGACAGGGGGCTATGAGCAGTTCTTC; CDR3aa: CASSLGTGGYEQFF
v_gene: TRBV19; j_gene: TRBJ2-3; len: 13; abundance: .; d_gene: .; CDR3nt: TGTGCCAGTAGTATAGTGCCCACAGATACGCAGTATTTT; CDR3aa: CASSIVPTDTQYF
v_gene: TRBV19; j_gene: TRBJ1-1; len: 13; abundance: few; d_gene: .; CDR3nt: TGTGCCAGTAACCGGCGGGAAAACACTGAAGCTTTCTTT; CDR3aa: CASNRRENTEAFF
v_gene: TRBV7-2; j_gene: TRBJ1-2; len: 18; abundance: .; d_gene: TRBD1; CDR3nt: TGTGCCAGCAGCTTAGTGGTGGGGACAGGGGCCAGTGGCTATGGCTACACCTTC; CDR3aa: CASSLVVGTGASGYGYTF
v_gene: TRBV6-5; j_gene: TRBJ1-4; len: 15; abundance: once; d_gene: .; CDR3nt: TGTGCCAGCAGTTGCTCGAGGCAGCCTAATGAAAAACTGTTTTTT; CDR3aa: CASSCSRQPNEKLFF
v_gene: TRBV11-1; j_gene: TRBJ2-3; len: 19; abundance: .; d_gene: .; CDR3nt: TGTGCCAGCAGCTTAGACCAGTTACTATTCGGTATTCGCACAGATACGCAGTATTTT; CDR3aa: CASSLDQLLFGIRTDTQYF
v_gene: TRBV6-6; j_gene: TRBJ2-7; len: 15; abundance: once; d_gene: .; CDR3nt: TGTGCCAGCAGTTACTCGAGGCACGGGGATAACGAGCAGTACTTC; CDR3aa: CASSYSRHGDNEQYF
v_gene: TRBV27; j_gene: TRBJ2-7; len: 15; abundance: .; d_gene: .; CDR3nt: TGTGCCAGCAGTTTATCCTGGGAGCCGATCTACGAGCAGTACTTC; CDR3aa: CASSLSWEPIYEQYF
v_gene: TRBV7-3; j_gene: TRBJ2-2; len: 16; abundance: few; d_gene: TRBD2; CDR3nt: TGTGCCAGCAGCTTAATAGCGGGAGAGAACACCGGGGAGCTGTTTTTT; CDR3aa: CASSLIAGENTGELFF
v_gene: TRBV11-1; j_gene: TRBJ1-1; len: 14; abundance: .; d_gene: .; CDR3nt: TGTGCCAGCAGCTTAGACGGGGCGGGCACTGAAGCTTTCTTT; CDR3aa: CASSLDGAGTEAFF
v_gene: TRBV30; j_gene: TRBJ2-1; len: 12; abundance: .; d_gene: .; CDR3nt: TGTGCCTGGTCCAGGCGAAACAATGAGCAGTTCTTC; CDR3aa: CAWSRRNNEQFF
v_gene: TRBV19; j_gene: TRBJ1-2; len: 13; abundance: .; d_gene: .; CDR3nt: TGTGCCAGTAGTGACGGGGTAGGCTATGGCTACACCTTC; CDR3aa: CASSDGVGYGYTF
v_gene: TRBV28; j_gene: TRBJ1-6; len: 11; abundance: few; d_gene: .; CDR3nt: TGTGCCAGCAGTATAGGTTCACCCCTCCACTTT; CDR3aa: CASSIGSPLHF
v_gene: TRBV13; j_gene: TRBJ1-4; len: 17; abundance: .; d_gene: .; CDR3nt: TGTGCCAGCAGCATGGACCCAAGGGGGGGAGTGGATGAAAAACTGTTTTTT; CDR3aa: CASSMDPRGGVDEKLFF
v_gene: TRBV5-5; j_gene: TRBJ1-5; len: 13; abundance: medium-sized; d_gene: .; CDR3nt: TGTGCCAGCAGCTTGGATCACAATCAGCCCCAGCATTTT; CDR3aa: CASSLDHNQPQHF
v_gene: TRBV4-2; j_gene: TRBJ2-7; len: 13; abundance: .; d_gene: .; CDR3nt: TGTGCCAGCAGCCAAGGGGAAGTGTACGAGCAGTACTTC; CDR3aa: CASSQGEVYEQYF
v_gene: TRBV27; j_gene: TRBJ2-2; len: 13; abundance: .; d_gene: TRBD1; CDR3nt: TGTGCCAGCAGACAGGGGGGTCGCGGGGAGCTGTTTTTT; CDR3aa: CASRQGGRGELFF
v_gene: TRBV4-1; j_gene: TRBJ2-7; len: 11; abundance: .; d_gene: .; CDR3nt: TGCGCCAGCAGCCAAGAGTACGAGCAGTACTTC; CDR3aa: CASSQEYEQYF
v_gene: TRBV11-2; j_gene: TRBJ2-7; len: 14; abundance: few; d_gene: .; CDR3nt: TGTGCCAGCAGCTTAGCTTTCGGGGGATACGAGCAGTACTTC; CDR3aa: CASSLAFGGYEQYF
v_gene: TRBV6-6; j_gene: TRBJ2-3; len: 14; abundance: .; d_gene: .; CDR3nt: TGTGCCAGCAGTTCTTGGGCCACCACAGATACGCAGTATTTT; CDR3aa: CASSSWATTDTQYF
v_gene: TRBV4-2; j_gene: TRBJ2-5; len: 14; abundance: once; d_gene: TRBD1; CDR3nt: TGTGCCAGCAGCCCCGACAGGGACCAAGAGACCCAGTACTTC; CDR3aa: CASSPDRDQETQYF
v_gene: TRBV5-4; j_gene: TRBJ2-7; len: 16; abundance: once; d_gene: .; CDR3nt: TGTGCCAGCAGCCCTACTTGGGTCCGGGCCAAATACGAGCAGTACTTC; CDR3aa: CASSPTWVRAKYEQYF
v_gene: TRBV19; j_gene: TRBJ2-1; len: 14; abundance: .; d_gene: TRBD2; CDR3nt: TGTGCCAGTAGTATATTTAGCGGGAGAAATGAGCAGTTCTTC; CDR3aa: CASSIFSGRNEQFF
v_gene: TRBV6-1; j_gene: TRBJ2-5; len: 13; abundance: .; d_gene: .; CDR3nt: TGTGCCAGCAGTGAAGTGCCGGGAGAGACCCAGTACTTC; CDR3aa: CASSEVPGETQYF
v_gene: TRBV5-4; j_gene: TRBJ1-1; len: 14; abundance: .; d_gene: .; CDR3nt: TGTGCCAGTGGTTTGGAACGACTGAACACTGAAGCTTTCTTT; CDR3aa: CASGLERLNTEAFF
v_gene: TRBV4-2; j_gene: TRBJ2-3; len: 15; abundance: once; d_gene: .; CDR3nt: TGTGCCAGCAGCCGGGAGCGGGCATACACAGATACGCAGTATTTT; CDR3aa: CASSRERAYTDTQYF
v_gene: TRBV29-1; j_gene: TRBJ2-7; len: 13; abundance: .; d_gene: TRBD1; CDR3nt: TGCAGCGGCCGAATGGGACAGACCTACGAGCAGTACTTC; CDR3aa: CSGRMGQTYEQYF
v_gene: TRBV14; j_gene: TRBJ2-6; len: 16; abundance: .; d_gene: .; CDR3nt: TGTGCCAGCAGCCAAGGTCGGGATACTCGGTCGCGAGTCCTGACTTTC; CDR3aa: CASSQGRDTRSRVLTF